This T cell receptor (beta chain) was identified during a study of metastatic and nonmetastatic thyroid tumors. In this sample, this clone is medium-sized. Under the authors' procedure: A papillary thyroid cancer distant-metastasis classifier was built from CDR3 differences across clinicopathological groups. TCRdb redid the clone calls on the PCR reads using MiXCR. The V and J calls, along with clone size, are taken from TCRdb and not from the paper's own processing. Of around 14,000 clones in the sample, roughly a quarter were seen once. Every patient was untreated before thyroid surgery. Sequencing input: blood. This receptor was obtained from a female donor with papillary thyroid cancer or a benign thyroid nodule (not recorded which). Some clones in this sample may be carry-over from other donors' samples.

The CDR3 bases are TGTGCCAGCAGTTTGAACCTAAGACGGACCCCCTCCTACGAGCAGTACTTC. It yields the protein CASSLNLRRTPSYEQYF. The V gene is TRBV6-1, the J gene TRBJ2-7; D unresolved. Germline V gene lookup returns CDR1 MNHNS and CDR2 SASEGT. The CDR3 length is 17 residues. With 5 bases removed from V and 0 bases from J, the gap between germline ends came to 20 bases.